A selection of T cell receptor beta chains follows, all from one sample in a study of blood T cell repertoires in COVID-19. Only in-frame clones appear in the TCRdb table, and some are missing; sequencing was by immunoSEQ multiplex PCR. The sample consists of about 140,000 clones, 82% of them appearing once. Sequencing input: peripheral blood. These receptors all come from a woman at least 80 years old with acute or convalescent COVID-19. The CDR3 runs from the conserved cysteine through the conserved F or W. D genes are given only for firm matches.

D | V | CDR3
TRBD1 | TRBV19 | CASSTRTGGHSNQPQHF
. | TRBV4-1 | CASSHPGTEKLAERKQYF
. | TRBV9 | CASSAGEWNTEAFF
. | TRBV28 | CASSLGWQRIYYGYTF
. | TRBV28 | CASSEGWNQPQHF
. | TRBV7-2 | CASSLMRNGYTF
. | TRBV9 | CASSVGRAGKYEQYF
TRBD1 | TRBV6-4 | CASSVGTGIFPPYEQYF
TRBD2 | TRBV10-3 | CAISALRGREGRDNEQFF
. | TRBV14 | CASSTSGVPAGANVLTF
. | TRBV6-2/TRBV6-3 | CASSYSSGYQPQHF
TRBD2 | TRBV24-1 | CATGQRGYNEQFF
TRBD1 | TRBV7-3 | CASSTGAGNTIYF
. | TRBV19 | CASRLQGYSNQPQHF
TRBD1 | TRBV25-1 | CASSGGGGQPQHF
TRBD2 | TRBV18 | CASSPPSGDSYEQYF
TRBD1 | TRBV15 | CATSRGTGQQETQYF
. | TRBV30 | CAWRQGISYNSPLHF
TRBD2 | TRBV15 | CATSRRGEPYEQYF
TRBD1 | TRBV11-2 | CASSREGQGVVGQFF
. | TRBV28 | CARTAGNTIYF
. | TRBV9 | CASSALRSPNPADTQYF
. | TRBV7-6 | CASSPNYGQSTDTQYF
. | TRBV28 | CASRSPGRGNTEAFF